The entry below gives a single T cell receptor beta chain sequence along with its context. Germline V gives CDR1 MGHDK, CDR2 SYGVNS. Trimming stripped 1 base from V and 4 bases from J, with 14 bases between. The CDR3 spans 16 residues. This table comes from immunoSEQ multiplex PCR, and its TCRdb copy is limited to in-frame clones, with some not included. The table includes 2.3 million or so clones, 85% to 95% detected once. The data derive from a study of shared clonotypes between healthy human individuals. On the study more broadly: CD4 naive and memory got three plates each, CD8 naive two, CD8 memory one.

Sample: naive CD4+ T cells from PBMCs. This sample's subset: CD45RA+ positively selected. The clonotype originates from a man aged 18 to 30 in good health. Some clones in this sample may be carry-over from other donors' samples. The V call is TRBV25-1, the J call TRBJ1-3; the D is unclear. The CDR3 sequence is CASSELRSTGGNTIYF. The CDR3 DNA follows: TGTGCCAGCAGTGAATTGCGGTCGACTGGAGGAAACACCATATATTTT.